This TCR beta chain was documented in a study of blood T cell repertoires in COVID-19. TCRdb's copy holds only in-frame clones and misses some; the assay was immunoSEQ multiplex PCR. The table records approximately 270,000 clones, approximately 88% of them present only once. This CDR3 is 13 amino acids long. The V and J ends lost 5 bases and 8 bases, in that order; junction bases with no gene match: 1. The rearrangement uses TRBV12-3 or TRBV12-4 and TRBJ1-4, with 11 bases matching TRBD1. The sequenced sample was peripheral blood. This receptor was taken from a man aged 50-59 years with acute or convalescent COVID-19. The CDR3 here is CASSRTGGEKLFF. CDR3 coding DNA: TGTGCCAGCAGTCGGACAGGGGGCGAAAAACTGTTTTTT.